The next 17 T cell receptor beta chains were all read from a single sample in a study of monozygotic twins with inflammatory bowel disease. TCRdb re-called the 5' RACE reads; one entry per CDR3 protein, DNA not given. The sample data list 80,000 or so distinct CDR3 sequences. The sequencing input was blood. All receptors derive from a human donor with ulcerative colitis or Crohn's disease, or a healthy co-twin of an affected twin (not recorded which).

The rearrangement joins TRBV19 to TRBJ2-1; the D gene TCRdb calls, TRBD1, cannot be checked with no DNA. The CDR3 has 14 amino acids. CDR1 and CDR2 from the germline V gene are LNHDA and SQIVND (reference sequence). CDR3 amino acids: CASRTGSSYNEQFF.

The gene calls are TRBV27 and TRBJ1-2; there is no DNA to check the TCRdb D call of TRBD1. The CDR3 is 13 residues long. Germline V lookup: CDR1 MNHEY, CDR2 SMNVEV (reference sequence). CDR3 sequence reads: CASSPVGGFGYTF.

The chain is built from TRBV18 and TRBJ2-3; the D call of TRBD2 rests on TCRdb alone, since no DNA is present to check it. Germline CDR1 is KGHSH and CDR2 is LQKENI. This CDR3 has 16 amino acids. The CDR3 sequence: CASSPIPGGRPDTQYF.

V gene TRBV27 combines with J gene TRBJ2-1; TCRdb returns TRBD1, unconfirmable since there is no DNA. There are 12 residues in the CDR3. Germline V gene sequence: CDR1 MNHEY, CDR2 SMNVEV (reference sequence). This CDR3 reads CASRGRGDEQFF.

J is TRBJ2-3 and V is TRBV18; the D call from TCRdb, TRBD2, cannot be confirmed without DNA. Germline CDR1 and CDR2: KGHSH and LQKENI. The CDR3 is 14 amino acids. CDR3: CASSPQGSGDTQYF.

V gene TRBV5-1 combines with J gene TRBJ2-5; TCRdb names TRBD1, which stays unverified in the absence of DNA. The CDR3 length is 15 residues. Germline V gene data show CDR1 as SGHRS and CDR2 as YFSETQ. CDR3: CASSLGDQPRETQYF.

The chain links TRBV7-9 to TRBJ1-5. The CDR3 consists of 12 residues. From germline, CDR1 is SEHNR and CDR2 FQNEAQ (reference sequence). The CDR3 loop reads CASSRTNQPQHF.

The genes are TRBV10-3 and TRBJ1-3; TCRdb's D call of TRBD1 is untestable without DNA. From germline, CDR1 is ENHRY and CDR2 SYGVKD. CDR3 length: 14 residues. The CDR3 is CAISAGQGGNTIYF.

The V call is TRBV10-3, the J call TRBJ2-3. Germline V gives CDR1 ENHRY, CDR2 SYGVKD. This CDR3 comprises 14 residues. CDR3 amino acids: CAISGGPSTDTQYF.

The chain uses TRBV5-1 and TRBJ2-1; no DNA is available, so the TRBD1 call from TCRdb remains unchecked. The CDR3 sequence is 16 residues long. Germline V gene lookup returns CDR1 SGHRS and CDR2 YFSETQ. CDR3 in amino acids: CASSSADRGFNNEQFF.

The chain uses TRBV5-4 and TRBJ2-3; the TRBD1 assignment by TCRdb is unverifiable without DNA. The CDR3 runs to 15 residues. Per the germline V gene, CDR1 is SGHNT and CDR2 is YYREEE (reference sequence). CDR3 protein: CASSNGLSATDTQYF.

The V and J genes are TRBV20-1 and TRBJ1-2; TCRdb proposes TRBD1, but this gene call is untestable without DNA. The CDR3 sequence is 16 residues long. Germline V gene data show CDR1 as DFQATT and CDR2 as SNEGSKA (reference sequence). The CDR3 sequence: CSARGNRGQANYGYTF.

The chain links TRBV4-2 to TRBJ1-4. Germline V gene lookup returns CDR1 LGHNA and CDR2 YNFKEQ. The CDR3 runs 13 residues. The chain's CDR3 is CASSQGTFEKLFF.

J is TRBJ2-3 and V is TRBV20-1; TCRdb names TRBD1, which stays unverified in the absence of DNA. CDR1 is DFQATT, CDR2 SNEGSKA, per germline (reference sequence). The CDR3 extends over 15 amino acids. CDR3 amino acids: CSANHRDGLTDTQYF.

The chain's CDR3 is CSARGTGTGGSYNEQFF. The rearrangement joins TRBV20-1 to TRBJ2-1; TCRdb gives TRBD1 as the D gene, but with no DNA this cannot be confirmed. This CDR3 comprises 17 residues. Germline CDR1 DFQATT, CDR2 SNEGSKA (reference sequence).

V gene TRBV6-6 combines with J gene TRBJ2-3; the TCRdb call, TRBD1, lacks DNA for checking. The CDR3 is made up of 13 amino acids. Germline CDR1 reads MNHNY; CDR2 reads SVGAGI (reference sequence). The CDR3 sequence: CASSQPGGDTQYF.

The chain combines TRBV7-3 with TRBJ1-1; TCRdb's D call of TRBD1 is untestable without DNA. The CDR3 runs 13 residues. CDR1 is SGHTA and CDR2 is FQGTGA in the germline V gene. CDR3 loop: CASSSARGDEAFF.